The 23 T cell receptor beta chains presented below share a single source sample, sequenced in a study of cytomegalovirus exposure and HLA in healthy donors. Both 60 Vbeta primers and 13 Jbeta primers went into the PCR. Method: immunoSEQ multiplex PCR; TCRdb's copy keeps in-frame clones and lacks some. The data contain over 200,000 clones, 70% to 85% of them singletons. Specimen: PBMCs. All receptors come from a male donor in good health and CMV-seronegative.

The chain recombines TRBV6-4 with TRBJ1-1, with 8 bases aligning to TRBD1. Germline CDR1 reads MRHNA; CDR2 reads SNTAGT. The CDR3 spans 15 residues. V gave up 4 bases and J gave up 4 bases; unmatched junction bases: 8. This CDR3 is CASSATPDRATEAFF. Here the CDR3 DNA reads TGTGCCAGCAGTGCCACTCCGGACAGGGCCACTGAAGCTTTCTTT.

There are a few counts of this clone. This specimen includes other DNA sequences encoding the same CDR3. The chain carries TRBV2 and TRBJ1-1, with TRBD1 as a possible D gene (5 bases). Between the trimmed V and J ends, which lost 4 bases and 5 bases, there was a span of 8 bases. This CDR3 has 12 residues. Germline loops: CDR1 SNHLY, CDR2 FYNNEI. DNA of the CDR3: TGTGCCAGCAGTGTCCAGGGAACTGAAGCTTTCTTT. It codes for CASSVQGTEAFF.

The chain is built from TRBV9 and TRBJ2-3, with 8 bases that match TRBD2. J lost 4 bases, V lost 7 bases, and 11 bases had no gene match. This CDR3 has 15 amino acids. From germline, CDR1 is SGDLS and CDR2 YYNGEE. CDR3 coding DNA: TGTGCCAGCGGTAGAGCAGCGGGAGATGCAGATACGCAGTATTTT. Encoded protein: CASGRAAGDADTQYF.

This chain uses TRBV7-9 with TRBJ2-7; D gene uncertain. The CDR3 runs 14 residues. Germline lookup yields CDR1 SEHNR and CDR2 FQNEAQ (reference sequence). The V end lost 1 base, the J end lost 2 bases, and 9 bases lay between the germline ends. In DNA, the CDR3 is TGTGCCAGCAGCTTAGTCGGCACAGCCTACGAGCAGTACTTC. This gives the protein CASSLVGTAYEQYF.

The rearrangement links TRBV7-8 to TRBJ2-3; D is uncertain. Trimming pared 5 bases from V and 0 bases from J, leaving 9 bases between. This CDR3 has 14 amino acids. Germline values: CDR1 SGHVS, CDR2 FQNEAQ. CDR3 in amino acids: CASSPRLSTDTQYF. CDR3 nucleotides: TGTGCCAGCAGCCCACGACTGAGCACAGATACGCAGTATTTT.

The CDR3 DNA is TGTGCCAGCAGCCGGTGGGACAGGCAGGAGACCCAGTACTTC. Protein sequence: CASSRWDRQETQYF. The chain recombines TRBV5-4 with TRBJ2-5; TRBD1 agrees at 8 bases. V trimming: 4 bases; J trimming: 5 bases; junction bases outside the gene matches: 7. This CDR3 is built from 14 residues. Germline V gives CDR1 SGHNT, CDR2 YYREEE (reference sequence). The full variable domain, completed using reference TRBV5-4 and TRBJ2-5, is ETGVTQSPTHLIKTRGQQVTLRCSSQSGHNTVSWYQQALGQGPQFIFQYYREEENGRGNFPPRFSGLQFPNYSSELNVNALELDDSALYLCASSRWDRQETQYFGPGTRLLVL.

The chain combines TRBV18 with TRBJ2-1, with 9 bases identical to TRBD2. The V and J ends lost 4 bases and 6 bases, in that order; junction bases with no gene match: 4. Germline CDR1 reads KGHSH; CDR2 reads LQKENI. This CDR3 region has 14 residues. As DNA, the CDR3 is TGTGCCAGCTCACTTAGCGGGAGTATCAATGAGCAGTTCTTC. Translation: CASSLSGSINEQFF.

The chain recombines TRBV15 with TRBJ1-2; no firm D call. Deletions cut 1 base from V and 4 bases from J, with 7 bases between. CDR1 and CDR2 (germline): LNHNV, YYDKDF (reference sequence). The CDR3 length is 13 residues. The CDR3 sequence: CATSRVGLYGYTF. CDR3 nucleotide sequence: TGTGCCACCAGCAGAGTTGGGCTCTATGGCTACACCTTC.

V is TRBV4-1 and J is TRBJ2-1; 11 positions agree with TRBD2. The CDR3 contains 19 residues. The ends lost 0 bases at V and 0 bases at J; junction bases unmatched: 7. Germline CDR1 and CDR2: MGHRA and YSYEKL. CDR3 protein: CASSQELSSGRSSYNEQFF. CDR3 nucleotides: TGCGCCAGCAGCCAAGAATTATCTAGCGGGAGGAGCTCCTACAATGAGCAGTTCTTC.

The sample holds one count of this clone. The V call is TRBV6-5, the J call TRBJ1-2, with D tentatively TRBD1 (6 bases). The CDR3 contains 16 residues. Germline assignment: CDR1 MNHEY and CDR2 SVGAGI. V lost 2 bases and J 2 bases, leaving 15 bases between the germline ends. The CDR3 coding sequence is TGTGCCAGCAGTTACATTGGGACACCACTCAACTATGGCTACACCTTC. Translating it yields CASSYIGTPLNYGYTF.

For this clone: The junction departs from the called germline gene at one end, perhaps through a read error. The gene calls are TRBV7-9 and TRBJ1-4; 9 nucleotides match TRBD1. This CDR3 has 14 amino acids. The V gene's germline CDR1 is SEHNR and CDR2 FQNEAQ (reference sequence). CDR3 DNA: TGTTCCAGCAGCCCACAGGGGGCCGGTGAAAAACTGTTTTTT. Its protein is CSSSPQGAGEKLFF.

The gene calls are TRBV30 and TRBJ1-1; the D gene is possibly TRBD1 (5 bases). CDR1 GTSNPN and CDR2 SVGIG come from the germline V gene (reference sequence). V shed 3 bases and J shed 0 bases, with 14 bases lying between them. The CDR3 totals 15 residues. As DNA, the CDR3 is TGTGCCTGGAGAAATGCCAGGGAATTGAACACTGAAGCTTTCTTT. This sequence encodes CAWRNARELNTEAFF.

Only a few counts were recorded for this clone. The rearrangement links TRBV5-6 to TRBJ1-5; D may be TRBD1 (6 bases). CDR1 is SGHDT, CDR2 YYEEEE, per germline. This CDR3 has 14 residues. V lost 1 base and J lost 7, with 12 bases in between. The CDR3 loop is CASSLYRVGQPQHF. The CDR3 DNA follows: TGTGCCAGCAGCTTGTACAGGGTCGGCCAGCCCCAGCATTTT.

The chain combines TRBV6-5 with TRBJ2-2, with a possible D match to TRBD2 (5 bases). The germline V gene encodes CDR1 MNHEY and CDR2 SVGAGI. V was trimmed by 6 bases and J by 6 bases, leaving 14 bases between them. This CDR3 is 14 amino acids long. CDR3 sequence: CASSLTRVAGELFF. CDR3 DNA sequence: TGTGCCAGCAGCCTAACTAGGGTCGCCGGGGAGCTGTTTTTT.

The CDR3 DNA reads as TGTGCCAGCAGTTTAACTAGCGGTTCCTACGAGCAGTACTTC. This gives the protein CASSLTSGSYEQYF. The gene calls are TRBV27 and TRBJ2-7, with 8 bases lining up with TRBD2. This CDR3 comprises 14 residues. Germline V gene data show CDR1 as MNHEY and CDR2 as SMNVEV (reference sequence). V dropped 2 bases and J dropped 1; count of bases not matched to a gene: 1.

CDR3 nucleotide sequence: TGTGCCAGCAGTTACGGACTCCCTAACAATGAGCAGTTCTTC. This encodes CASSYGLPNNEQFF. The chain joins TRBV27 to TRBJ2-1; maybe TRBD2 (5 bases). CDR3 length equals 14 residues. V lost 4 bases, J lost 5 bases, and 12 bases lay in between. Germline CDR1 reads MNHEY; CDR2 reads SMNVEV (reference sequence).

CDR3 amino acids: CASSEEGTDRNIQYF. The DNA for the CDR3 is TGTGCCAGCAGTGAAGAGGGAACAGACAGAAACATTCAGTACTTC. The gene calls are TRBV2 and TRBJ2-4; D is possibly TRBD1 (5 bases). V was trimmed by 1 base and J by 6 bases, leaving 13 bases between them. CDR3 length equals 15 residues. CDR1 SNHLY and CDR2 FYNNEI come from the germline V gene.

This clone was seen once. The junction shows a germline mismatch at one end, possibly a read error. The gene calls are TRBV9 and TRBJ2-7; 7 nucleotides match TRBD2. The V gene's germline CDR1 is SGDLS and CDR2 YYNGEE. This CDR3 is 16 amino acids long. The CDR3 sequence: CASSVPASGYSYEPYF. The CDR3, as DNA: TGTGCCAGCAGCGTTCCGGCTAGCGGTTATTCCTACGAGCCGTACTTC.

This clone was seen only a few times. This sequence joins TRBV5-5 and TRBJ2-7, with 7 positions matching TRBD2. J gave up 2 bases and V 1 base, and 6 bases lay outside the gene matches. The V gene's germline CDR1 is SGHKS and CDR2 YYEKEE (reference sequence). This CDR3 comprises 15 residues. CDR3 bases: TGTGCCAGCAGCTTGACCCCTGCGGGGGCCTACGAGCAGTACTTC. This codes for CASSLTPAGAYEQYF.

This chain links TRBV5-5 with TRBJ1-1; D is possibly TRBD1 (6 bases). Trimming shortened V by 4 bases and J by 5 bases, and 18 bases separated the two germline ends. Germline V gene sequence: CDR1 SGHKS, CDR2 YYEKEE (reference sequence). The CDR3 is 15 amino acids. The CDR3: CASSVTGQLGTEAFF. The DNA of the CDR3 is TGTGCCAGCAGCGTTACTGGACAGCTTGGAACTGAAGCTTTCTTT.

This rearrangement joins TRBV5-1 to TRBJ2-1, with D unclear. Looked up from germline, CDR1 is SGHRS and CDR2 is YFSETQ. The CDR3 contains 14 residues. V gave up 6 bases and J gave up 0 bases, with 10 bases separating them. This chain's CDR3 is CASNEAFSYNEQFF. The DNA of the CDR3 is TGCGCCAGCAACGAAGCGTTCTCCTACAATGAGCAGTTCTTC.

The V gene is TRBV2, the J gene TRBJ2-3; 7 nucleotides agree with TRBD2. CDR1 SNHLY and CDR2 FYNNEI come from the germline V gene. The CDR3 consists of 15 residues. V shed 6 bases and J 5 bases; nucleotides not matched to a gene: 11. CDR3 nucleotides: TGTGCCAGCAGCCTACTCCCTAGCGGTGGAGATACGCAGTATTTT. Translated, it gives CASSLLPSGGDTQYF.

The rearrangement links TRBV6-5 to TRBJ1-6, with 11 bases fitting TRBD1. This CDR3 contains 15 residues. The germline V gene encodes CDR1 MNHEY and CDR2 SVGAGI. After removal of 6 bases from V and 9 bases from J, the junction contained 7 bases not matched to a gene. The CDR3 reads CASRKSGQGVSPLHF. The CDR3 region has the DNA TGTGCCAGCAGAAAATCGGGACAGGGGGTTTCACCCCTCCACTTT.